A single sample gave rise to the 18 T cell receptor beta chains below, sequenced in a study of blood T cell repertoires in COVID-19. Generated by immunoSEQ multiplex PCR, the TCRdb table keeps only in-frame clones and is missing some. The sample includes under 25,000 clones, approximately 91% of them seen just once. The sample comprised peripheral blood. These receptors were obtained from a woman in her 70s with active COVID-19.

This chain links TRBV5-4 with TRBJ2-5, with TRBD2 matching over 11 bases. V gave up 3 bases and J gave up 3 bases; unmatched junction bases: 4. CDR3 length: 15 residues. Germline V gene data show CDR1 as SGHNT and CDR2 as YYREEE (reference sequence). The CDR3 reads CASSYSGGAKETQYF. CDR3 DNA: TGTGCCAGCAGCTATAGCGGGGGGGCAAAAGAGACCCAGTACTTC.

J is TRBJ2-1 and V is TRBV6-4, with a weak D call TRBD1 (6 bases). The V gene's germline CDR1 is MRHNA and CDR2 SNTAGT. V was pared by 0 bases and J by 8 bases, with 14 bases between. CDR3 length: 15 amino acids. The CDR3 spells CASSDSGDTSDEQFF. In DNA, the CDR3 is TGTGCCAGCAGTGACTCGGGGGACACCTCCGATGAGCAGTTCTTC.

V usage is TRBV5-1 and J usage is TRBJ2-7; a possible D gene is TRBD1 (6 bases). CDR3 length: 15 residues. Germline-derived CDR1 and CDR2 are SGHRS and YFSETQ. The V end was cut by 0 bases, the J end by 5 bases, with 15 bases between. This CDR3 is CASSLANPGADEQYF. CDR3 bases: TGCGCCAGCAGCTTGGCCAATCCAGGGGCCGACGAGCAGTACTTC. The full variable domain, with the rest looked up from reference TRBV5-1 and TRBJ2-7, is KAGVTQTPRYLIKTRGQQVTLSCSPISGHRSVSWYQQTPGQGLQFLFEYFSETQRNKGNFPGRFSGRQFSNSRSEMNVSTLELGDSALYLCASSLANPGADEQYFGPGTRLTVT.

The chain has TRBV9 and TRBJ2-5; TRBD2 aligns across 15 bases. V gave up 0 bases and J gave up 5 bases; unmatched junction bases: 8. The germline gives CDR1 SGDLS, CDR2 YYNGEE. The CDR3 has 18 amino acids. CDR3 coding DNA: TGTGCCAGCAGCGTAGTCGACTCCGGACTAGCGGGGGGGGAGACCCAGTACTTC. This sequence encodes CASSVVDSGLAGGETQYF.

The chain recombines TRBV18 with TRBJ1-1; D possibly corresponds to TRBD1 (6 bases). Trimming took off 1 base at V and 5 bases at J, with 14 bases between the two ends. CDR3 length: 15 amino acids. Germline loops: CDR1 KGHSH, CDR2 LQKENI. CDR3 in DNA: TGTGCCAGCTCACCACAGAGGGGCAGGGGAACTGAAGCTTTCTTT. This encodes CASSPQRGRGTEAFF.

The V and J genes are TRBV5-4 and TRBJ2-7; 9 bases match TRBD2. The CDR3 sequence is 16 residues long. CDR1 and CDR2 from the germline V gene are SGHNT and YYREEE (reference sequence). J lost 4 bases, V lost 2 bases, and 10 bases had no gene match. CDR3 sequence reads: CASSFSGASGAYEQYF. The CDR3, as DNA: TGTGCCAGCAGCTTCTCCGGCGCTAGCGGGGCGTACGAGCAGTACTTC. The variable domain in full, with the rest retrieved from reference TRBV5-4 and TRBJ2-7, is ETGVTQSPTHLIKTRGQQVTLRCSSQSGHNTVSWYQQALGQGPQFIFQYYREEENGRGNFPPRFSGLQFPNYSSELNVNALELDDSALYLCASSFSGASGAYEQYFGPGTRLTVT.

The genes are TRBV10-3 and TRBJ1-6; TRBD1 matches at 9 bases. V lost 0 bases and J lost 7; bases outside the gene matches: 1. Germline V CDR1 and CDR2: ENHRY, SYGVKD. There are 15 residues in the CDR3. Written as DNA, the CDR3 is TGTGCCATCAGTGAGTCGGGACAGGGCAATTCACCCCTCCACTTT. It translates to CAISESGQGNSPLHF.

The V call is TRBV19, the J call TRBJ1-1, with 7 positions matching TRBD1. CDR1 LNHDA and CDR2 SQIVND come from the germline V gene (reference sequence). The CDR3 sequence is 13 residues long. CDR3 sequence (DNA): TGTGTCACAGGGGACGCCTTTAACACTGAAGCTTTCTTT. Translation: CVTGDAFNTEAFF.

This chain links TRBV5-1 with TRBJ2-7, with D unclear. Trimming left V 0 bases short and J 0 bases short, with 13 bases between. Germline V gene sequence: CDR1 SGHRS, CDR2 YFSETQ. The CDR3 length is 16 residues. For the CDR3, the DNA is TGCGCCAGCAGCTTGGCCGGTTTACCGGGCTCCTACGAGCAGTACTTC. It specifies CASSLAGLPGSYEQYF. Using reference TRBV5-1 and TRBJ2-7 for the parts outside the CDR3, the full variable domain is KAGVTQTPRYLIKTRGQQVTLSCSPISGHRSVSWYQQTPGQGLQFLFEYFSETQRNKGNFPGRFSGRQFSNSRSEMNVSTLELGDSALYLCASSLAGLPGSYEQYFGPGTRLTVT.

This chain uses TRBV2 with TRBJ2-2; no clear D. Germline CDR1 reads SNHLY; CDR2 reads FYNNEI. CDR3 length equals 13 residues. The V gene lost 6 bases and the J gene lost 6 bases, with 11 bases spanning the gap. Here the CDR3 DNA reads TGTGCCAGCAGCTTGCAGTTGTCCGGGGAGCTGTTTTTT. Its translation is CASSLQLSGELFF.

The J gene is TRBJ2-1, the V gene TRBV3-1 (or the pseudogene TRBV3-2); 9 nucleotides agree with TRBD2. Germline V gives CDR1 LGHDT, CDR2 YNNKEL (reference sequence). The trim removed 1 base at V and 5 bases at J, leaving 3 bases unmatched. This CDR3 comprises 15 residues. CDR3 sequence: CASSQGLAANNEQFF. CDR3 DNA: TGTGCCAGCAGCCAAGGACTAGCGGCCAACAATGAGCAGTTCTTC.

J is TRBJ2-1 and V is TRBV7-9; a possible D gene is TRBD2 (5 bases). The ends were cut back, 1 base at V and 0 bases at J, with 13 bases in the middle. Germline values: CDR1 SEHNR, CDR2 FQNEAQ (reference sequence). The CDR3 contains 17 residues. The CDR3, as DNA: TGTGCCAGCAGCTTAGGCCAAACGGGGAGCTCCTACAATGAGCAGTTCTTC. Its translation is CASSLGQTGSSYNEQFF.

The rearrangement links TRBV28 to TRBJ1-2; 8 bases are a match to TRBD1. The length of the CDR3 is 15 residues. CDR1 is MDHEN, CDR2 SYDVKM, per germline. The V gene end was trimmed by 3 bases and the J gene end by 2 bases; junction bases not matched to a gene: 5. The CDR3 region is CASSLTGDVNYGYTF. The CDR3 bases are TGTGCCAGCAGTTTGACAGGGGATGTGAACTATGGCTACACCTTC.

The rearrangement links TRBV7-2 to TRBJ1-6; 8 nucleotides match TRBD1. The ends lost 4 bases at V and 14 bases at J; junction bases unmatched: 16. Germline V gives CDR1 SGHTA, CDR2 FQGNSA. The CDR3 is 16 residues long. CDR3 residues: CASSWSGDRPDRALHF. CDR3 sequence (DNA): TGTGCCAGCAGCTGGAGCGGGGACAGGCCGGATCGGGCCCTCCACTTT.

This clone was seen once. J is TRBJ1-3 and V is TRBV5-1, with 7 positions matching TRBD1. Germline lookup yields CDR1 SGHRS and CDR2 YFSETQ. The CDR3 covers 16 residues. Unmatched junction bases numbered 12, after V lost 3 bases and J lost 6 bases. The CDR3 DNA follows: TGCGCCAGCAGCTCACTGCCGGGACAGAACGCAAACACCATATATTTT. Translating gives CASSSLPGQNANTIYF.

The V call is TRBV19, the J call TRBJ2-5; 10 nucleotides line up with TRBD2. Germline CDR1 and CDR2: LNHDA and SQIVND (reference sequence). J lost 4 bases, V lost 7 bases, and 3 bases had no gene match. The CDR3 is made up of 13 amino acids. CDR3 loop: CASKGLATETQYF. CDR3 DNA: TGTGCCAGTAAGGGACTAGCGACAGAGACCCAGTACTTC.

V is TRBV4-1 and J is TRBJ1-2; possibly TRBD1 for D (6 bases). The CDR3 consists of 14 residues. Trimming removed 0 bases at V and 8 bases at J, with 13 bases between. Germline CDR1 is MGHRA and CDR2 is YSYEKL. CDR3 coding DNA: TGCGCCAGCAGCCAAGATTGGGGGAGGGGGGGCTACACCTTC. Translated, it gives CASSQDWGRGGYTF.

The chain employs TRBV28 and TRBJ1-6; TRBD1 agrees at 8 bases. Per the germline V gene, CDR1 is MDHEN and CDR2 is SYDVKM. The CDR3 has 15 amino acids. V lost 5 bases and J lost 7; bases outside the gene matches: 7. DNA for the CDR3: TGTGCCAGCAGTAACCGGGACAGGCCCAATTCACCCCTCCACTTT. Translation gives CASSNRDRPNSPLHF.